This T cell receptor beta chain was identified in a study of OX40 agonist ivuxolimab in advanced cancers. Study-level information: With a range of roughly 20 to 79, age averaged about 58 years, and roughly 80% were male.

The method was immunoSEQ multiplex PCR; TCRdb's version includes in-frame clones alone and lacks a portion of them. The top ten hold 0.31% of the sample, which has some 90,000 clones, over 75% seen once. A single count supports this clone. What it binds is unknown. Study outcomes and limitations: Averaged across samples, CD8+ T cells carried more expanded clones than CD4+ did.

The TCR originated in an adult with an advanced solid tumor such as melanoma, head and neck, liver or kidney cancer. The sample here was CD4+ or CD8+ T cells sorted from blood, taken in a trial of the OX40 agonist ivuxolimab.

The CDR3 sequence: CASSQRGQDGAFEAFF. CDR3 nucleotide sequence: TGCGCCAGCAGCCAGAGGGGCCAGGACGGAGCTTTCGAAGCTTTCTTT. V and J are TRBV4-1 and TRBJ1-1, with TRBD1 as a possible D gene (5 bases). Per the germline V gene, CDR1 is MGHRA and CDR2 is YSYEKL. This CDR3 contains 16 residues. V gave up 3 bases and J gave up 8 bases, with 22 bases separating them.